Listed below are T cell receptor beta chains from one sample, sequenced in a study of neurological immune-mediated disorders. Via MiXCR, TCRdb re-called the 5' RACE reads, giving one row per CDR3 protein. The sample has 50,000 to 75,000 distinct CDR3 sequences, 3.5% to 4.5% seen once. The specimen was PBMCs. The receptors here all came from a man aged 45 to 65 with multiple sclerosis. CDR3s include the opening cysteine and the closing phenylalanine or tryptophan. A D gene is named only where the DNA matches it firmly. The size entry is marked missing in some rows and otherwise reads once, few, many or a size class.

d_call,clone_size,j_call,v_call,cdr3_aa,cdr3_nt
-,many,TRBJ1-6,TRBV10-3,CAISDGEQKYSPLHF,TGTGCCATCAGTGACGGGGAACAGAAATATTCACCCCTCCACTTT
-,many,TRBJ1-5,TRBV6-5,CASSYSKEQPQHF,TGTGCCAGCAGTTACTCGAAAGAACAGCCCCAGCATTTT
-,few,TRBJ1-5,TRBV20-1,CSASERSRLSQPQNF,TGCAGTGCTAGCGAGAGGTCCAGGCTGTCCCAGCCCCAGAATTTT
TRBD2,many,TRBJ2-1,TRBV7-9,CASSSGLAGVSEQFF,TGTGCCAGCAGCTCTGGACTAGCGGGGGTGTCGGAGCAGTTCTTC
-,-,TRBJ2-5,TRBV20-1,CGATTLVPRGQETQYF,TGCGGTGCTACCACCTTAGTCCCCCGGGGGCAAGAGACCCAGTACTTC
-,many,TRBJ2-5,TRBV7-2,CASSLAGHQETQYF,TGTGCCAGCAGCTTAGCGGGGCACCAAGAGACCCAGTACTTC
-,-,TRBJ1-2,TRBV20-1,CSAREGQGLGYGYTF,TGCAGTGCTAGAGAGGGGCAGGGATTAGGCTATGGCTACACCTTC
TRBD1,many,TRBJ1-4,TRBV5-1,CASSLEGQPLGANEKLFF,TGCGCCAGCAGCTTGGAGGGACAGCCGCTAGGAGCTAATGAAAAACTGTTTTTT
TRBD1,many,TRBJ2-5,TRBV29-1,CSVDPGQGVETQYF,TGCAGCGTCGACCCGGGACAGGGGGTGGAGACCCAGTACTTC
TRBD1,many,TRBJ2-1,TRBV5-1,CASSRTGNNEQFF,TGCGCCAGCAGCCGGACAGGGAACAATGAGCAGTTCTTC
-,many,TRBJ2-7,TRBV20-1,CSASAGGSSYEQYF,TGCAGTGCTTCCGCTGGTGGCAGCTCCTACGAGCAGTACTTC
-,-,TRBJ2-6,TRBV5-1,CASSSLGNSGAKVLTF,TGCGCCAGCAGCTCTCTGGGGAACTCTGGGGCCAAAGTCCTGACTTTC
-,-,TRBJ1-5,TRBV28,CASSLVFDPNQPQNF,TGTGCCAGCAGTTTGGTCTTTGACCCCAATCAGCCCCAGAATTTT
-,many,TRBJ1-5,TRBV20-1,CSARTPGGTEPQHF,TGCAGTGCTAGAACCCCCGGGGGGACGGAGCCCCAGCATTTT
TRBD1,few,TRBJ1-1,TRBV5-6,CASSALGSGGRLVAFF,TGTGCCAGCAGCGCATTGGGGTCAGGGGGTCGGTTGGTAGCTTTCTTT
-,many,TRBJ2-1,TRBV20-1,CSSPGGLLDNEQFF,TGCAGTTCTCCAGGTGGACTTCTCGACAATGAGCAGTTCTTC
TRBD1,-,TRBJ1-2,TRBV11-2,CASSQGQVRGYTF,TGTGCCAGCAGCCAAGGACAGGTTCGTGGCTACACCTTC
TRBD2,many,TRBJ2-3,TRBV7-8,CASSLVEWTSGSTDTQYF,TGTGCCAGCAGCTTAGTAGAGTGGACTAGCGGGAGCACAGATACGCAGTATTTT
-,many,TRBJ1-2,TRBV27,CATRGKGGYGYTF,TGTGCCACGCGGGGTAAAGGAGGGTATGGCTACACCTTC
-,few,TRBJ2-3,TRBV5-1,CASSLGRAAGDTQYF,TGCGCCAGCAGCTTGGGGAGGGCAGCCGGCGATACGCAGTATTTT
TRBD1,-,TRBJ1-6,TRBV20-1,CSARQQGTNSPLHF,TGCAGTGCTAGACAACAGGGGACCAATTCACCCCTACACTTT
-,-,TRBJ2-4,TRBV12-3/TRBV12-4,CASSYGGLAKNIQYF,TGTGCCAGCAGTTACGGTGGGCTAGCCAAAAACATTCAGTACTTC
-,many,TRBJ2-7,TRBV18,CASSPRAGSYEQYF,TGTGCCAGCTCACCAAGGGCTGGATCCTACGAGCAGTACTTC
-,many,TRBJ1-5,TRBV20-1,CSAHNPPSNQPQHF,TGCAGTGCTCATAACCCCCCTAGCAATCAGCCCCAGCATTTT
-,many,TRBJ2-1,TRBV6-5,CASSYYVGYNEEQFF,TGTGCCAGCAGTTATTATGTGGGGTACAATGAGGAGCAGTTCTTC
-,-,TRBJ1-5,TRBV12-3/TRBV12-4,CASNQGAGNQPQNF,TGTGCCAGCAACCAGGGAGCGGGCAATCAGCCCCAGAATTTT
-,many,TRBJ2-1,TRBV5-1,CASSLGWMDEQFF,TGCGCCAGCAGCTTGGGGTGGATGGATGAGCAGTTCTTC
TRBD2,many,TRBJ2-3,TRBV10-2,CASRLAGQDTQYF,TGCGCCAGCAGACTAGCGGGACAAGATACGCAGTATTTT
-,many,TRBJ1-5,TRBV3-1,CASSQGTRLHQPQHF,TGTGCCAGCAGCCAAGGAACTAGGCTGCATCAGCCCCAGCATTTT
TRBD2,many,TRBJ2-1,TRBV9,CASSVGRGGWNEQFF,TGTGCCAGCAGCGTAGGGCGGGGGGGCTGGAATGAGCAGTTCTTC
-,many,TRBJ2-2,TRBV28,CASSPQGPPNTGELFF,TGTGCCAGCAGTCCACAGGGTCCTCCGAACACCGGGGAGCTGTTTTTT
-,many,TRBJ2-1,TRBV7-2,CASSLVHRDDDINEQFF,TGTGCCAGCAGCTTAGTGCACCGGGACGATGATATCAATGAGCAGTTCTTC
-,-,TRBJ2-4,TRBV3-1,CVSSPDRNIQYF,TGTGTCAGCAGCCCCGACAGAAACATTCAGTACTTC
-,many,TRBJ1-5,TRBV12-3/TRBV12-4,CASSPPRIFWPQHF,TGTGCCAGCAGTCCACCCAGGATTTTTTGGCCCCAGCATTTT
TRBD1,-,TRBJ2-3,TRBV11-2,CASSLYRGGSTDTQYF,TGTGCCAGCAGTCTGTACAGGGGTGGTAGCACAGATACGCAGTATTTT
TRBD1,many,TRBJ2-2,TRBV10-2,CASREQGTGSTGELFF,TGCGCCAGCAGAGAGCAAGGGACAGGGAGCACCGGGGAGCTGTTTTTT
-,-,TRBJ2-5,TRBV7-9,CASSLVRKRKETQYF,TGTGCCAGCAGCTTAGTGAGAAAAAGAAAAGAGACCCAGTACTTC
-,-,TRBJ1-6,TRBV7-6,CASGQSYNSPLNF,TGTGCCAGTGGACAGTCCTATAATTCACCCCTCAACTTT
-,many,TRBJ1-5,TRBV7-6,CASSPTGFSGNQPQHF,TGTGCCAGCAGCCCCACAGGGTTCTCGGGCAATCAGCCCCAGCATTTT
-,many,TRBJ2-1,TRBV12-3/TRBV12-4,CASNTYLSYNEQFF,TGTGCCAGCAACACCTACTTATCCTACAATGAGCAGTTCTTC
TRBD1,many,TRBJ1-5,TRBV4-1,CASSQAPGQRVNQPQHF,TGCGCCAGCAGCCAAGCCCCGGGACAGAGAGTAAATCAGCCCCAGCATTTT
TRBD1,many,TRBJ2-5,TRBV5-6,CASSLPGGASPQYF,TGTGCCAGCAGCTTACCAGGGGGCGCTTCGCCCCAGTACTTC
-,-,TRBJ2-6,TRBV7-2,CASSLQGHVGANVLTF,TGTGCCAGCAGCTTACAGGGACATGTGGGGGCCAACGTCCTGACTTTC
-,many,TRBJ2-3,TRBV27,CASSYTTGGAGTQYF,TGTGCCAGCAGTTACACGACAGGTGGGGCAGGTACGCAGTATTTT
-,many,TRBJ2-3,TRBV5-1,CASSSRGISTDTQYF,TGCGCCAGCAGCTCCAGGGGTATAAGCACAGATACGCAGTATTTT
-,-,TRBJ2-1,TRBV10-2,CASREMLGGYNEQFF,TGCGCCAGCAGGGAGATGCTGGGCGGCTACAATGAGCAGTTCTTC
TRBD1,many,TRBJ2-5,TRBV5-1,CASSHGDRTTQETQYF,TGCGCCAGCAGCCATGGGGACAGGACCACACAAGAGACCCAGTACTTC
TRBD2,few,TRBJ2-1,TRBV12-3/TRBV12-4,CASSLGLAGGRSYNEQFF,TGTGCCAGCAGTTTAGGCCTAGCGGGGGGCCGTTCCTACAATGAGCAGTTCTTC
-,few,TRBJ1-2,TRBV7-2,CASSFGTMNGYTF,TGTGCCAGCAGCTTCGGGACAATGAATGGCTACACCTTC
-,many,TRBJ2-2,TRBV20-1,CSAYWAEGTGELFF,TGCAGTGCTTACTGGGCAGAGGGCACCGGGGAGCTGTTTTTT
-,many,TRBJ2-1,TRBV5-1,CASSFSGRSLYNEQFF,TGCGCCAGCAGCTTTTCGGGACGGAGTTTGTACAATGAGCAGTTCTTC
-,many,TRBJ1-6,TRBV12-3/TRBV12-4,CASSLRGDSPLNF,TGTGCCAGCAGTTTGCGCGGGGATTCACCCCTCAACTTT
-,many,TRBJ2-5,TRBV7-6,CASSLWQETQYF,TGTGCCAGCAGCTTATGGCAAGAGACCCAGTACTTC
-,many,TRBJ2-3,TRBV20-1,CSARDLFRMASTDTQYF,TGCAGTGCTAGAGATCTTTTTAGAATGGCGAGCACAGATACGCAGTATTTT
-,many,TRBJ1-2,TRBV20-1,CSADQGSDYGYTF,TGCAGTGCCGATCAGGGGAGTGACTATGGCTACACCTTC